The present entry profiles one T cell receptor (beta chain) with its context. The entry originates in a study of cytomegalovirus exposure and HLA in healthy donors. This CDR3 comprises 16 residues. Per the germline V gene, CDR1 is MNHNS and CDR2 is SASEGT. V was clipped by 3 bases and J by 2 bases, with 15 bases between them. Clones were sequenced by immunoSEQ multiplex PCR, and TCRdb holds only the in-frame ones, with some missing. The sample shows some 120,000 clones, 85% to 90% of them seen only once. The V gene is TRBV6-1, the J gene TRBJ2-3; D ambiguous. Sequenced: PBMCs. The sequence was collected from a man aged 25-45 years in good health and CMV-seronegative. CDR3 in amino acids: CASSDRQSGITDTQYF. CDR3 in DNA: TGTGCCAGCAGTGATCGGCAGTCGGGTATCACAGATACGCAGTATTTT.